One and the same sample provided the 11 T cell receptor beta chains below, sequenced in a study of response to subunit inactivated influenza vaccine. TCRdb re-called the RT-PCR reads through MiXCR, storing one row per CDR3 protein. In the table there are hundreds of thousands of distinct CDR3 sequences, approximately 13% of which are singletons. Here the sequenced sample was PBMCs from blood, taken 35 to 45 days after vaccination. All receptors come from a man aged 45-60 years who received an inactivated influenza vaccine.

This clonotype has ten or more counts. The chain carries TRBV2 and TRBJ2-2; D unclear. Germline-derived CDR1 and CDR2 are SNHLY and FYNNEI. Trimming shortened V by 6 bases and J by 4 bases, and 3 bases separated the two germline ends. The CDR3 has 11 residues. DNA of the CDR3: TGTGCCAGCAGGACCACCGGGGAGCTGTTTTTT. It codes for CASRTTGELFF.

This clonotype turned up a few times. The chain combines TRBV12-3 or TRBV12-4 with TRBJ2-2; no reliable D call. This CDR3 is built from 15 residues. Trimming took off 6 bases at V and 1 base at J, with 12 bases between the two ends. The CDR3 loop is CASSRGLLNTGELFF. The CDR3 bases are TGTGCCAGCAGCCGAGGCCTCCTGAACACCGGGGAGCTGTTTTTT.

The chain joins TRBV6-2 or TRBV6-3 to TRBJ2-2; a weak D match, TRBD1 (7 bases). Trimming took off 5 bases at V and 6 bases at J, with 10 bases between the two ends. Germline CDR1 MNHEY, CDR2 SVGEGT. The CDR3 loop spans 13 amino acids. CDR3 protein: CASSPGGSGELFF. CDR3 nucleotide sequence: TGTGCCAGCAGTCCAGGGGGGTCCGGGGAGCTGTTTTTT.

This clonotype appeared many times. At one end the junction does not follow the germline gene, possibly because of a read error. In DNA, the CDR3 is TGCAGCGTTGAGTCTATTAGAACTCCCAATCAGCAGTTCTTC. As protein: CSVESIRTPNQQFF. The rearrangement joins TRBV29-1 to TRBJ2-1; D is undetermined. Germline CDR1 reads SQVTM; CDR2 reads ANQGSEA. The CDR3 runs to 14 residues.

The CDR3 region is CASSLRRGLTDTQYF. The CDR3 nucleotides read TGCGCCAGCAGCCTCCGGAGGGGGTTGACAGATACGCAGTATTTT. V and J are TRBV5-1 and TRBJ2-3; D tentatively reads TRBD1 or TRBD2 (6 bases each). V was pared by 4 bases and J by 3 bases, with 15 bases between. Germline CDR1 is SGHRS and CDR2 is YFSETQ. CDR3 length: 15 residues.

This clonotype is a singleton in its sample. The DNA for the CDR3 is TGTGCCAGCAGTTTATGGGTGGCCAGGGAGGGTTCACCCCTCCACTTT. The encoded protein is CASSLWVAREGSPLHF. This chain joins TRBV28 and TRBJ1-6, with D tentatively TRBD1 (5 bases). The CDR3 is made up of 16 amino acids. V was shortened by 0 bases and J by 9 bases, with 15 bases between the two germline ends. Germline CDR1 reads MDHEN; CDR2 reads SYDVKM.

This clonotype was detected only a few times. This chain links TRBV7-9 with TRBJ1-4, with D maybe TRBD1 (6 bases). The ends were cut back, 0 bases at V and 7 bases at J, with 9 bases in the middle. Germline V CDR1 and CDR2: SEHNR, FQNEAQ (reference sequence). This CDR3 region has 14 residues. The CDR3 here is CASSLAGGIEKLFF. CDR3 sequence (DNA): TGTGCCAGCAGCTTAGCAGGGGGGATTGAAAAACTGTTTTTT.

With respect to this clonotype: This could be a read error, since a much larger clone is one nucleotide away. This chain links TRBV20-1 with TRBJ1-6; no clear D gene. CDR3 length: 13 amino acids. CDR1 DFQATT and CDR2 SNEGSKA come from the germline V gene (reference sequence). The CDR3: CSASANEVSHLHF. As DNA, the CDR3 is TGCAGTGCTAGCGCCAATGAGGTCTCACACCTCCACTTT.

The CDR3 sequence is CASSLWGGTGGGEQYF. CDR3 coding DNA: TGTGCCAGCAGTTTATGGGGGGGGACAGGGGGCGGCGAGCAGTACTTC. The genes are TRBV28 and TRBJ2-7; 12 bases agree with TRBD1. The junction had 6 bases not matched to a gene; V was cut back by 0 bases and J by 6 bases. This CDR3 contains 16 residues. Germline V gene lookup returns CDR1 MDHEN and CDR2 SYDVKM. Variable domain in full (rest from reference TRBV28 and TRBJ2-7): DVKVTQSSRYLVKRTGEKVFLECVQDMDHENMFWYRQDPGLGLRLIYFSYDVKMKEKGDIPEGYSVSREKKERFSLILESASTNQTSMYLCASSLWGGTGGGEQYFGPGTRLTVT.

Many counts were recorded for this clonotype. The V gene is TRBV29-1, the J gene TRBJ2-3; D may be TRBD2 (5 bases). The V and J ends lost 6 bases and 0 bases respectively, with 16 bases between them. The CDR3 length is 15 residues. Germline CDR1 is SQVTM and CDR2 is ANQGSEA. CDR3: CSVRSGTTSTDTQYF. The CDR3 DNA sequence: TGCAGCGTGAGGAGCGGTACTACTAGCACAGATACGCAGTATTTT.

This clonotype was observed many times. A read error may account for a junction end that differs from germline. The chain is built from TRBV29-1 and TRBJ1-2; no firm D call. The germline V gene has CDR1 SQVTM and CDR2 ANQGSEA. This CDR3 region has 11 residues. DNA for the CDR3: TGCAGCGTTCCGGACCGATCCAGATATGCCTTC. This codes for CSVPDRSRYAF.